This T cell receptor beta chain emerged from a study of blood T cell repertoires in COVID-19. Study-level information: Material from acute and convalescent COVID-19 was sourced from the United States, Italy and Spain. Nucleic acid was either cDNA or gDNA, and it came from T cells, B-cell-depleted T cells, or PBMCs.

Methods used by the authors: Reference gene primer amplification in the assay estimated nucleated cell counts. The protocol was immunoSEQ multiplex PCR, while the TCRdb copy is restricted to in-frame clones and leaves out a portion. D and trimming come from the DNA, and the V and J calls and clone size come from that table. The sample lists around 95,000 clones, about 85% occurring once. CDR3 length: 14 amino acids. Germline V gene lookup returns CDR1 LNHDA and CDR2 SQIVND (reference sequence). The V gene lost 7 bases and the J gene lost 1 base, with 11 bases spanning the gap. The receptor's source is a human donor in a cohort sampled during active COVID-19. This chain joins TRBV19 and TRBJ1-5; D perhaps matches TRBD1 (5 bases). Sequenced input: peripheral blood. CDR3 sequence reads: CASTQGLSNQPQHF. The CDR3 coding sequence is TGTGCCAGTACCCAGGGACTGAGCAATCAGCCCCAGCATTTT.